This T cell receptor (beta chain) was sequenced for a study of blood T cells in healthy people across ages. Study in general: In model experiments, template switching was able to capture about one barcoded beta molecule for every two T cells that were present.

Around 9 milliliters of peripheral blood were drawn from each donor into EDTA-treated tubes. RNA extraction gave at least 5 micrograms of total RNA per sample. With a J-beta primer mix and a sample-barcoded 5' primer, a second PCR ran 7 to 11 cycles. Sequencing recovered at least 3 million CDR3-containing paired-end reads from each sample. Each CDR3 protein is one row after TCRdb ran MiXCR on the 5' RACE reads. The data show around 620,000 distinct CDR3 sequences, approximately 25% seen once. This CDR3 has 12 residues. The germline gives CDR1 LGHNA, CDR2 YNFKEQ. Trimming stripped 6 bases from V and 7 bases from J, with 9 bases between.

The sample consisted of blood. This sequence was found in a woman between 65 and 79 years old in good health. This rearrangement joins TRBV4-2 to TRBJ2-2; D is perhaps TRBD1 or TRBD2 (5 bases each). The chain's CDR3 is CASRGDGGELFF. The CDR3 nucleotides are TGTGCCAGCAGGGGGGATGGCGGGGAGCTGTTTTTT.